The clone carrying this T cell receptor (beta chain) came up a few times. Its antigen is undetermined. Of the isolated RNA, all was reverse transcribed, and so the sequenced material was expressed TCRB transcripts. Assay: immunoSEQ multiplex PCR; the TCRdb copy retains only in-frame clones and omits some. Of 250,000 to 350,000 clones in the sample, around 15% were seen once. The sample comes from a study of beta chain features in type 1 diabetes. Findings of the study overall: The similarity of naive, central memory and Treg TCRB repertoires appeared greater among patients than among healthy donors. PCR could preferentially amplify shorter templates, alike in patients and controls.

A single heparinised draw of roughly 100 mL on average was taken per donor. CD4+ naive, central memory, regulatory and stem cell-like memory cells were sorted via CD45RO/CCR7/CD25/CD127/CD95/CD27. This CDR3 contains 15 residues. Germline CDR1 and CDR2: LGHNA and YSLEER. With 2 bases removed from V and 3 bases from J, the gap between germline ends came to 10 bases. This sequence joins TRBV4-3 and TRBJ1-4; D is unclear. The sample consisted of central memory CD4+ T cells from blood. The clonotype comes from a young man in good health. CDR3 loop: CASSQRAKSNEKLFF. The CDR3 DNA sequence: TGCGCCAGCAGCCAACGGGCCAAATCTAATGAAAAACTGTTTTTT.